The rows below give T cell receptor beta chains drawn from one sample of a study of blood T cells in healthy people across ages. TCRdb reprocessed the 5' RACE reads via MiXCR and lists one record per CDR3 protein. The sample has 1,300,000 or so distinct CDR3 sequences, approximately 59% seen once. The material sequenced was blood. These receptors were taken from a man between 18 and 29 years old in good health. The CDR3 runs from the conserved cysteine through the conserved F or W. The order of the fields is clone size, V gene, D gene, J gene, CDR3 DNA, CDR3 protein. D genes are given only for firm matches. Expanded clones get a size class; other rows say once, few or many, or leave the size out.

few	TRBV7-2	NA	TRBJ2-7	TGTGCCAGCAGCTTAGACCGTCCCGAGCAGTACTTC	CASSLDRPEQYF
NA	TRBV6-5	NA	TRBJ2-3	TGTGCCAGCAGTTTCCACGGCGGGACGAGCACAGATACGCAGTATTTT	CASSFHGGTSTDTQYF
NA	TRBV12-3/TRBV12-4	NA	TRBJ2-1	TGTGCCAGCAGGGAGGAGGTTTCCTACAATGAGCAGTTCTTC	CASREEVSYNEQFF
few	TRBV4-2	NA	TRBJ2-7	TGTGCCAGCAGCCAAGAGTCCCTTTCCGGGACGGCTTCCTACGAGCAGTACTTC	CASSQESLSGTASYEQYF
NA	TRBV2	NA	TRBJ1-3	TGTGCCAGCAGTGATGCAGGGTTCTCTGGAAACACCATATATTTT	CASSDAGFSGNTIYF
NA	TRBV6-2/TRBV6-3	NA	TRBJ2-5	TGTGCCAGCTCAATCCTTGAAAGGGTGGAGACCCAGTACTTC	CASSILERVETQYF
NA	TRBV2	TRBD1	TRBJ2-7	TGTGCCAGCAGTGATTCCCGGGACAGGGGATACGAGCAGTACTTC	CASSDSRDRGYEQYF
NA	TRBV2	NA	TRBJ1-2	TGTGCCAGCAAGGGGGAATATGGCTACACCTTC	CASKGEYGYTF
few	TRBV12-3/TRBV12-4	TRBD1	TRBJ2-7	TGTGCCAGCAGTTTGACAGGGCACAAAGGGGAGCAGTACTTC	CASSLTGHKGEQYF
NA	TRBV6-6	TRBD1	TRBJ2-7	TGTGCCAGCAGTTCGGGACAGTCAGGGTACGAGCAGTACTTC	CASSSGQSGYEQYF
NA	TRBV20-1	NA	TRBJ2-1	TGCAGTGCTAGTGGCGCAGGCCCAAAAGGAGATGAGCAGTTCTTC	CSASGAGPKGDEQFF
NA	TRBV6-5	TRBD1	TRBJ2-5	TGTGCCGGCAGCTCCGGGACAGGGAAGACCCAGTACTTC	CAGSSGTGKTQYF
NA	TRBV6-1	NA	TRBJ1-5	TGTGCCAGCAGTGAACCGGACAATCAGCCCCAGCATTTT	CASSEPDNQPQHF
NA	TRBV7-6	NA	TRBJ2-1	TGTGCCGGCAGCTTAGCGCAAACTACCTACAATGAGCAGTTCTTC	CAGSLAQTTYNEQFF
NA	TRBV24-1	NA	TRBJ2-5	TGTGCCACCAGTGACCCCCGGCAAATCGAGACCCAGTACTTC	CATSDPRQIETQYF
NA	TRBV11-2	NA	TRBJ2-7	TGTGCCAGCAGCTTAGATTCGGCTGGATACTACGAGCAGTACTTC	CASSLDSAGYYEQYF
NA	TRBV29-1	NA	TRBJ1-1	TGCAGCGTTCGCGGGACAAGGCCTACTGAAGCTTTCTTT	CSVRGTRPTEAFF
NA	TRBV20-1	NA	TRBJ2-5	TGCAGTGCGCAACCTACAGGGGCTGCGACTAGAGAGACCCAGTACTTC	CSAQPTGAATRETQYF
few	TRBV6-5	NA	TRBJ2-3	NA	CASSSSAVFLDTQYF
NA	TRBV9	NA	TRBJ2-7	TGTGCCAGCAGCGTACAGTGGACCGCTGAGGACGAGCAGTACTTC	CASSVQWTAEDEQYF
few	TRBV7-2	NA	TRBJ2-7	TGTGCCAGCAGCTTGGGAGGGGGAAACTACGAGCAGTACTTC	CASSLGGGNYEQYF
NA	TRBV19	TRBD1	TRBJ2-7	TGTGCCAGTAGTATTGGGGGACAGACCTACGAGCAGTACTTC	CASSIGGQTYEQYF
NA	TRBV20-1	NA	TRBJ2-7	TGCAGTGCTAGAGATGGGGTATCCTACGAGCAGTACTTC	CSARDGVSYEQYF
NA	TRBV27	NA	TRBJ2-4	TGTGCCAGCAGTTTACGACAGTCGAGAAACATTCAGTACTTC	CASSLRQSRNIQYF